A selection of T cell receptor beta chains follows, all from one sample in a study of blood T cell repertoires in COVID-19. Profiling relied on immunoSEQ multiplex PCR, and the TCRdb table lists in-frame clones only, not all of them. Here the sample spans about 200,000 clones, 80% to 90% being singletons. The specimen sequenced was PBMCs or T cells enriched from blood (not recorded which). These receptors were taken from a man under 40 who had recovered from COVID-19. Each CDR3 is given with its conserved first and last residue. The order of the fields is J gene, D gene, V gene, clone size, CDR3 protein, CDR3 DNA. D genes are given only for firm matches. The listing skips clone size in some rows; elsewhere it reads once, few, many or a size class.

TRBJ2-1 | TRBD1 | TRBV11-3 | NA | CASSTTGFISGEQFF | TGTGCCAGCAGCACGACAGGGTTTATTAGTGGTGAGCAGTTCTTC
TRBJ1-1 | NA | TRBV18 | few | CASSPGRQVNTEAFF | TGTGCCAGCTCACCCGGTCGGCAGGTGAACACTGAAGCTTTCTTT
TRBJ2-3 | TRBD2 | TRBV9 | NA | CASSAPAGGFTDTQYF | TGTGCCAGCAGCGCTCCAGCGGGGGGTTTCACAGATACGCAGTATTTT
TRBJ2-3 | NA | TRBV11-2 | once | CASSLDPGGADTQYF | TGTGCCAGCAGCTTAGACCCGGGTGGTGCAGATACGCAGTATTTT
TRBJ1-1 | TRBD1 | TRBV9 | NA | CASSATRGLTEAFF | TGTGCCAGCAGCGCAACCAGGGGGCTGACTGAAGCTTTCTTT
TRBJ1-1 | NA | TRBV5-1 | NA | CASSSLAGMNTEAFF | TGCGCCAGCAGCTCTCTTGCAGGGATGAACACTGAAGCTTTCTTT
TRBJ2-2 | TRBD1 | TRBV10-1 | NA | CASSERDRGTGELFF | TGCGCCAGCAGTGAGCGGGACAGGGGCACCGGGGAGCTGTTTTTT
TRBJ2-7 | NA | TRBV9 | NA | CASSQRAQSYEQYF | TGTGCCAGCAGCCAACGAGCACAGTCCTACGAGCAGTACTTC
TRBJ1-6 | NA | TRBV5-4 | NA | CASSPFNSPLHF | TGTGCCAGCAGCCCTTTTAATTCACCCCTCCACTTT
TRBJ1-1 | TRBD1 | TRBV5-1 | NA | CASSSGTGDTEAFF | TGCGCCAGCAGCTCGGGGACAGGGGACACTGAAGCTTTCTTT
TRBJ2-7 | TRBD2 | TRBV6-5 | NA | CASSTLAGASWEQYF | TGTGCCAGCAGTACCCTAGCGGGAGCTTCTTGGGAGCAGTACTTC
TRBJ1-2 | TRBD1 | TRBV27 | few | CASSPTHRGRIHGYTF | TGTGCCAGCAGTCCTACCCACAGGGGGCGAATCCATGGCTACACCTTC
TRBJ1-1 | TRBD1 | TRBV9 | NA | CASSVDGTENTEAFF | TGTGCCAGCAGCGTCGATGGGACAGAGAACACTGAAGCTTTCTTT
TRBJ1-5 | NA | TRBV19 | once | CASSKVQGIGNQPQHF | TGTGCCAGTAGTAAGGTTCAGGGGATCGGCAATCAGCCCCAGCATTTT
TRBJ1-2 | NA | TRBV28 | NA | CASSLSAEYGYTF | TGTGCCAGCAGTTTATCGGCGGAGTATGGCTACACCTTC
TRBJ2-6 | TRBD2 | TRBV27 | NA | CASSLLAGSGANVLTF | TGTGCCAGCAGTTTACTAGCGGGCTCTGGGGCCAACGTCCTGACTTTC
TRBJ2-7 | NA | TRBV15 | NA | CATSRDTYEQYF | TGTGCCACCAGCAGAGATACCTACGAGCAGTACTTC
TRBJ1-5 | NA | TRBV28 | NA | CASSPGTLYSNQPQHF | TGTGCCAGCAGTCCCGGGACACTTTATAGCAATCAGCCCCAGCATTTT
TRBJ2-2 | TRBD2 | TRBV15 | NA | CATSGRTSGNTGELFF | TGTGCCACCAGCGGTCGGACTAGCGGGAACACCGGGGAGCTGTTTTTT
TRBJ2-5 | TRBD1 | TRBV18 | NA | CASSPHTGGETQYF | TGTGCCAGCTCACCACATACAGGGGGAGAGACCCAGTACTTC
TRBJ2-5 | TRBD2 | TRBV30 | once | CAWSVQSGGAETQYF | TGTGCCTGGAGTGTACAGAGCGGGGGGGCGGAGACCCAGTACTTC
TRBJ2-7 | NA | TRBV7-9 | NA | CASSLLYEQYF | TGTGCCAGCAGCTTACTCTACGAGCAGTACTTC
TRBJ2-3 | NA | TRBV5-5 | once | CASSLAPAAPTDTQYF | TGTGCCAGCAGCTTGGCCCCGGCAGCGCCCACAGATACGCAGTATTTT
TRBJ1-2 | TRBD1 | TRBV9 | NA | CASSPGTGIWTF | TGTGCCAGCAGCCCTGGGACAGGAATATGGACCTTC
TRBJ1-4 | NA | TRBV27 | once | CASSSAGPTREKLFF | TGTGCCAGCAGTTCCGCAGGCCCGACACGGGAAAAACTGTTTTTT
TRBJ2-7 | TRBD2 | TRBV7-9 | NA | CASSFASGDPYEQYF | TGTGCCAGCAGCTTTGCTAGCGGGGACCCCTACGAGCAGTACTTC
TRBJ2-7 | NA | TRBV2 | NA | CASSVSGEQYF | TGTGCCAGCAGTGTGTCAGGGGAGCAGTACTTC
TRBJ1-2 | NA | TRBV4-1 | NA | CASSQDTGPFYGYTF | TGCGCCAGCAGCCAAGATACAGGGCCTTTCTATGGCTACACCTTC
TRBJ2-7 | NA | TRBV3-1/TRBV3-2 | NA | CASSPWDLPYEQYF | TGTGCCAGCAGCCCTTGGGACTTACCCTACGAGCAGTACTTC
TRBJ1-3 | NA | TRBV28 | NA | CASRLAGGGQAGNTIYF | TGTGCCAGCAGGCTCGCGGGGGGAGGTCAGGCTGGAAACACCATATATTTT
TRBJ2-1 | TRBD1 | TRBV19 | NA | CASTIQTGTGMHEQFF | TGTGCCAGTACCATCCAAACCGGGACAGGGATGCATGAGCAGTTCTTC
TRBJ2-7 | TRBD1 | TRBV30 | NA | CAWRDTGGGYEQYF | TGTGCCTGGAGGGACACAGGGGGCGGTTACGAGCAGTACTTC
TRBJ1-5 | NA | TRBV4-1 | NA | CASSQVQLAGTGFQHF | TGCGCCAGCAGCCAAGTCCAACTAGCGGGAACAGGGTTCCAGCATTTT
TRBJ2-1 | TRBD2 | TRBV5-4 | once | CASSLKAGGGNNEQFF | TGTGCCAGCAGCTTGAAGGCCGGGGGGGGAAACAATGAGCAGTTCTTC
TRBJ1-2 | TRBD1 | TRBV5-1 | NA | CASSLGTGEHGYTF | TGCGCCAGCAGCTTAGGGACAGGGGAGCATGGCTACACCTTC
TRBJ2-1 | TRBD2 | TRBV5-1 | NA | CASSPSGGTYNEQFF | TGCGCCAGCAGCCCAAGCGGGGGAACCTACAATGAGCAGTTCTTC
TRBJ2-2 | NA | TRBV5-1 | NA | CASSLGHLELTGELFF | TGCGCCAGCAGCTTAGGACATCTAGAGCTCACCGGGGAGCTGTTTTTT
TRBJ2-3 | TRBD1 | TRBV30 | NA | CAWSAAGQGYTDTQYF | TGTGCCTGGAGTGCAGCGGGACAGGGATACACAGATACGCAGTATTTT
TRBJ1-6 | NA | TRBV6-6 | NA | CASKPGVENSPLHF | TGTGCCAGCAAGCCGGGAGTTGAGAATTCACCCCTCCACTTT
TRBJ1-2 | NA | TRBV30 | once | CAWSVTGLYYGYTF | TGTGCCTGGAGTGTAACGGGACTGTACTATGGCTACACCTTC
TRBJ2-5 | NA | TRBV4-3 | NA | CASSQDTLEEETQYF | TGCGCCAGCAGCCAAGATACACTAGAGGAAGAGACCCAGTACTTC
TRBJ2-3 | TRBD2 | TRBV19 | NA | CASSILAGGRDTQYF | TGTGCCAGTAGTATACTAGCGGGGGGCAGAGATACGCAGTATTTT
TRBJ2-1 | TRBD1 | TRBV9 | NA | CASSGDRSSYNEQFF | TGTGCCAGCAGCGGGGACAGGAGCTCCTACAATGAGCAGTTCTTC
TRBJ1-5 | NA | TRBV30 | NA | CAWSSGGNQPQHF | TGTGCCTGGAGTAGCGGGGGCAATCAGCCCCAGCATTTT
TRBJ2-7 | NA | TRBV5-1 | NA | CASSLVSGVSYEQYF | TGCGCCAGCAGCTTGGTTTCCGGGGTCTCCTACGAGCAGTACTTC
TRBJ1-2 | TRBD1 | TRBV10-3 | NA | CAISEPDRGRGGYTF | TGTGCCATCAGTGAGCCCGACAGGGGGCGGGGTGGCTACACCTTC
TRBJ2-2 | TRBD2 | TRBV10-3 | NA | CAISGIAGGYTGELFF | TGTGCCATCAGTGGTATAGCGGGGGGTTACACCGGGGAGCTGTTTTTT
TRBJ1-5 | NA | TRBV6-4 | NA | CASSPSYGGNQPQHF | TGTGCCAGCAGCCCTTCCTACGGGGGCAATCAGCCCCAGCATTTT
TRBJ1-1 | NA | TRBV9 | NA | CASSVAGGGEAFF | TGTGCCAGCAGCGTAGCGGGGGGCGGTGAAGCTTTCTTT
TRBJ2-7 | NA | TRBV12-3/TRBV12-4 | NA | CASSYGFDEQYF | TGTGCCAGCAGTTACGGGTTCGACGAGCAGTACTTC
TRBJ2-2 | TRBD1 | TRBV5-4 | NA | CASSDGTGVGTGELFF | TGTGCCAGCAGCGACGGGACAGGGGTAGGCACCGGGGAGCTGTTTTTT
TRBJ1-1 | TRBD1 | TRBV9 | once | CASSVAKTGVTEAFF | TGTGCCAGCAGCGTAGCTAAGACAGGGGTCACTGAAGCTTTCTTT